Shown below are 27 T cell receptor beta chains from a single sample sequenced in a study of neurological immune-mediated disorders. TCRdb reanalysed the 5' RACE reads using MiXCR and keeps one entry per CDR3 protein. The profile covers about 46,000 distinct CDR3 sequences, with approximately 3% appearing a single time and around 15% taken by the ten largest. The sequencing sample was made of PBMCs. These receptors all come from a woman aged 45-65 years with multiple sclerosis.

In its sample, this clonotype was seen many times. The rearrangement uses TRBV20-1 and TRBJ2-1; 10 bases are a match to TRBD1. The CDR3 length is 16 residues. J was trimmed by 4 bases and V by 6 bases; bases with no gene match: 12. CDR1 DFQATT and CDR2 SNEGSKA come from the germline V gene (reference sequence). The CDR3 loop is CSALTGGANGYNEQFF. CDR3 nucleotide sequence: TGCAGTGCGTTGACAGGGGGCGCGAATGGGTACAATGAGCAGTTCTTC.

Concerning this clonotype: A much larger clone is a single base away; this may be a read error. The CDR3 here is CASSLGQGKEQYF. The CDR3 nucleotides are TGTGCCAGCTCACTGGGACAGGGCAAAGAGCAGTACTTC. The J gene is TRBJ2-7, the V gene TRBV18, with TRBD1 matching 9 bases. Germline V gene data show CDR1 as KGHSH and CDR2 as LQKENI. The CDR3 covers 13 residues. With 4 bases clipped from V and 7 bases from J, the junction kept 5 bases outside the gene matches.

The sample holds many counts of this clonotype. The CDR3 DNA sequence: TGTGCCAGCAGTGAAGGGGGGTTCGGCAATCAGCCCCAGCATTTT. This gives the protein CASSEGGFGNQPQHF. This chain uses TRBV6-1 with TRBJ1-5; a possible D gene is TRBD1 (5 bases). The V gene's germline CDR1 is MNHNS and CDR2 SASEGT. The CDR3 length is 15 residues. The V end was cut by 1 base, the J end by 2 bases, with 9 bases between.

This clonotype has a count of ten or more. The chain combines TRBV6-5 with TRBJ2-3, with D hard to call. The V and J ends lost 5 bases and 1 base respectively, with 16 bases between them. The V gene's germline CDR1 is MNHEY and CDR2 SVGAGI. CDR3 length: 16 residues. The CDR3 nucleotides are TGTGCCAGCAGTACCGGATACAACCAGGGCACAGATACGCAGTATTTT. Translation: CASSTGYNQGTDTQYF.

The V and J genes are TRBV2 and TRBJ2-2; D unresolved. Germline-derived CDR1 and CDR2 are SNHLY and FYNNEI. The CDR3 runs 13 residues. The V and J ends lost 6 bases and 6 bases respectively, with 11 bases between them. DNA of the CDR3: TGTGCCAGCAGGGTACAAATTCCCGGGGAGCTGTTTTTT. Protein sequence: CASRVQIPGELFF.

The chain has TRBV13 and TRBJ2-2, with TRBD1 as a possible D gene (5 bases). The germline V gene has CDR1 PRHDT and CDR2 FYEKMQ (reference sequence). The V and J ends lost 5 bases and 1 base respectively, with 14 bases between them. This CDR3 is 16 amino acids long. The CDR3 protein is CASSNSGQGNTGELFF. CDR3 nucleotide sequence: TGTGCCAGCAGCAACTCCGGGCAGGGGAACACCGGGGAGCTGTTTTTT.

Ten or more counts support this clonotype. The chain employs TRBV10-3 and TRBJ2-3; 8 bases are shared with TRBD2. V lost 3 bases to trimming and J lost 5 bases; unmatched junction nucleotides: 10. CDR3 length: 16 residues. Germline V CDR1 and CDR2: ENHRY, SYGVKD. CDR3 sequence: CAISERAGGREDTQYF. CDR3 coding DNA: TGTGCCATCAGTGAACGGGCGGGGGGCAGGGAAGATACGCAGTATTTT.

Many counts were recorded for this clonotype. This chain links TRBV5-1 with TRBJ2-1, with a tentative D call TRBD1 (6 bases). This CDR3 is 15 amino acids long. CDR1 is SGHRS and CDR2 is YFSETQ in the germline V gene. V shed 2 bases and J shed 1 base, with 10 bases lying between them. DNA of the CDR3: TGCGCCAGCAGCTTACTACAGGGTTCCTACAATGAGCAGTTCTTC. Translating it yields CASSLLQGSYNEQFF.

This clonotype was picked up a small number of times. V usage is TRBV7-6 and J usage is TRBJ2-6, with TRBD1 matching 10 bases. With 5 bases clipped from V and 0 bases from J, the junction kept 4 bases outside the gene matches. The length of the CDR3 is 17 residues. Germline V gene sequence: CDR1 SGHVS, CDR2 FNYEAQ. CDR3 loop: CASSAGQGYSGANVLTF. In DNA, the CDR3 is TGTGCCAGCAGCGCGGGACAGGGGTACTCTGGGGCCAACGTCCTGACTTTC.

At least ten counts were recorded for this clonotype. The chain recombines TRBV20-1 with TRBJ2-5; the match to TRBD2 covers 8 bases. The trim removed 3 bases at V and 7 bases at J, leaving 10 bases unmatched. Germline V gene sequence: CDR1 DFQATT, CDR2 SNEGSKA (reference sequence). The CDR3 has 14 amino acids. The CDR3 protein is CSASPGAGEGTQYF. CDR3 nucleotide sequence: TGCAGTGCTAGCCCGGGAGCGGGGGAGGGGACCCAGTACTTC.

In its sample, this clonotype was seen many times. V gene TRBV12-3 or TRBV12-4 combines with J gene TRBJ2-7, with TRBD1 identical over 9 bases. The CDR3 has 14 residues. Trimming cost V 6 bases and J 4 bases; bases outside gene matches: 7. The CDR3 here is CASSLDRGGYEQYV. CDR3 bases: TGTGCCAGCAGCCTGGACAGGGGAGGGTACGAGCAGTACGTC.

This clonotype was counted at least ten times. The chain has TRBV12-3 or TRBV12-4 and TRBJ1-6; D might be TRBD1 (5 bases). The CDR3 totals 12 residues. V lost 10 bases and J lost 7, with 11 bases in between. In nucleotides, the CDR3 is TGTGCCATACAGTCAGGGAATTCACCCCTCCACTTT. It yields the protein CAIQSGNSPLHF.

This clonotype was recorded many times. The rearrangement uses TRBV5-1 and TRBJ1-2; 9 positions agree with TRBD1. The CDR3 has 16 amino acids. Trimming removed 4 bases from V and 2 bases from J; junction bases left unmatched: 9. CDR1 and CDR2 (germline): SGHRS, YFSETQ. In DNA, the CDR3 is TGCGCCAGCAGCCAGGAACCGGGACAGGGAAACTATGGCTACACCTTC. This translates into CASSQEPGQGNYGYTF.

This clonotype was observed at least ten times. This chain links TRBV28 with TRBJ1-1; 11 positions agree with TRBD1. Looked up from germline, CDR1 is MDHEN and CDR2 is SYDVKM. J lost 4 bases, V lost 1 base, and 11 bases had no gene match. The CDR3 runs to 18 residues. The CDR3 bases are TGTGCCAGCAGTTTATACGATTTTAGGACAGGGGGCTTCACTGAAGCTTTCTTT. This translates into CASSLYDFRTGGFTEAFF.

This clonotype came up many times. The CDR3 nucleotides read TGCGCCAGCAGCTTAACCCAGTACAATGAGCAGTTCTTC. It codes for CASSLTQYNEQFF. The chain couples TRBV5-1 to TRBJ2-1; D gene ambiguous. Germline V CDR1 and CDR2: SGHRS, YFSETQ. Trimming took 2 bases from V and 4 from J, leaving 7 bases between them. This CDR3 region has 13 residues.

V usage is TRBV6-6 and J usage is TRBJ2-3; 8 bases are shared with TRBD1. The CDR3 loop spans 13 amino acids. Germline V gives CDR1 MNHNY, CDR2 SVGAGI (reference sequence). V shed 10 bases and J 3 bases; nucleotides not matched to a gene: 6. CDR3 in amino acids: CATAWTGTDTQYF. The CDR3 DNA is TGTGCCACTGCTTGGACAGGGACAGATACGCAGTATTTT.

This clonotype was seen ten or more times. The chain joins TRBV4-2 to TRBJ2-3; D possibly corresponds to TRBD2 (5 bases). V was shortened by 0 bases and J by 5 bases, with 12 bases between the two germline ends. CDR3 length: 15 residues. Germline assignment: CDR1 LGHNA and CDR2 YNFKEQ. The chain's CDR3 is CASSQDPAAGDTQYF. CDR3 DNA sequence: TGTGCCAGCAGCCAAGATCCCGCCGCGGGAGATACGCAGTATTTT.

The sample holds many counts of this clonotype. The chain is built from TRBV12-3 or TRBV12-4 and TRBJ1-4; D is unresolved. The V gene lost 7 bases and the J gene lost 8 bases, with 14 bases spanning the gap. This CDR3 has 13 residues. The CDR3 DNA reads as TGTGCCAGCACTTTTGGACGGACGGAAAAACTGTTTTTT. Translating gives CASTFGRTEKLFF.

V is TRBV6-2 or TRBV6-3 and J is TRBJ1-2, with D unclear. The V gene lost 5 bases and the J gene lost 4 bases, with 14 bases spanning the gap. The CDR3 consists of 14 residues. Germline assignment: CDR1 MNHEY and CDR2 SVGEGT. CDR3 sequence (DNA): TGTGCCAGCAGTCGAGATCGACACGGCTATGGCTACACCTTC. This sequence encodes CASSRDRHGYGYTF.

This clonotype was counted ten times or more. This sequence joins TRBV5-6 and TRBJ1-5; D is perhaps TRBD1 (5 bases). The V and J ends lost 5 bases and 6 bases respectively, with 15 bases between them. CDR3 length: 14 residues. In germline, CDR1 is SGHDT, CDR2 YYEEEE. The CDR3: CASRRGIQGQPQHF. CDR3 in DNA: TGTGCCAGCAGACGTGGGATCCAGGGTCAGCCCCAGCATTTT. Combining the CDR3 with reference TRBV5-6 and TRBJ1-5 gives the whole variable domain DAGVTQSPTHLIKTRGQQVTLRCSPKSGHDTVSWYQQALGQGPQFIFQYYEEEERQRGNFPDRFSGHQFPNYSSELNVNALLLGDSALYLCASRRGIQGQPQHFGDGTRLSIL.

Many counts were recorded for this clonotype. The chain combines TRBV20-1 with TRBJ2-1, with D perhaps TRBD2 (5 bases). The CDR3 consists of 11 residues. In germline, CDR1 is DFQATT, CDR2 SNEGSKA (reference sequence). CDR3 in amino acids: CRGSSYNEQFF. The CDR3 DNA is TGCAGAGGGAGCTCCTACAATGAGCAGTTCTTC.

This clonotype was found many times. The chain has TRBV5-1 and TRBJ2-3, with 9 bases fitting TRBD1. J lost 4 bases, V lost 4 bases, and 1 base had no gene match. The CDR3 loop spans 13 amino acids. Germline loops: CDR1 SGHRS, CDR2 YFSETQ. The CDR3 DNA follows: TGCGCCAGCAGCCGGGACAGGGCAGATACGCAGTATTTT. It codes for CASSRDRADTQYF.

This clonotype has at least ten counts. J is TRBJ2-2 and V is TRBV20-1; no clear D. Germline-derived CDR1 and CDR2 are DFQATT and SNEGSKA (reference sequence). Trimming cost V 3 bases and J 3 bases, with 8 bases left between them. This CDR3 has 13 residues. CDR3 coding DNA: TGCAGTGCTAGGAAAGGAGACACCGGGGAGCTGTTTTTT. Protein sequence: CSARKGDTGELFF.

This clonotype was observed at least ten times. V usage is TRBV12-3 or TRBV12-4 and J usage is TRBJ1-5; 8 bases are shared with TRBD1. The CDR3 is 16 residues long. V lost 5 bases and J lost 4; bases outside the gene matches: 10. For the CDR3, the DNA is TGTGCCAGCAGTCTACCAATCGGGACAGGAAATCAGCCCCAGCATTTT. It encodes CASSLPIGTGNQPQHF.

This clonotype was observed at least ten times. V and J are TRBV5-5 and TRBJ2-7; D perhaps matches TRBD1 (6 bases). Looked up from germline, CDR1 is SGHKS and CDR2 is YYEKEE (reference sequence). Trimming removed 5 bases from V and 9 bases from J, with 15 bases in between. The CDR3 runs to 12 residues. CDR3 region: CASSPRGLGQYV. The CDR3 region has the DNA TGTGCCAGCAGTCCCAGGGGCCTGGGGCAGTACGTC.

The table lists this clonotype with many counts. The chain carries TRBV9 and TRBJ2-5; 8 bases agree with TRBD2. CDR1 SGDLS and CDR2 YYNGEE come from the germline V gene. The junction had 15 bases not matched to a gene; V was cut back by 3 bases and J by 5 bases. The CDR3 contains 17 residues. Here the CDR3 DNA reads TGTGCCAGCAGCGAATTTTTCGGAGCGGGAGTATCTGAGACCCAGTACTTC. Amino acids: CASSEFFGAGVSETQYF. Looking up the rest from reference TRBV9 and TRBJ2-5 gives the full variable domain: DSGVTQTPKHLITATGQRVTLRCSPRSGDLSVYWYQQSLDQGLQFLIQYYNGEERAKGNILERFSAQQFPDLHSELNLSSLELGDSALYFCASSEFFGAGVSETQYFGPGTRLLVL.

V is TRBV24-1 and J is TRBJ1-2; weak D call: TRBD1 (6 bases). The germline V gene has CDR1 KGHDR and CDR2 SFDVKD. The V gene lost 5 bases and the J gene lost 3 bases, with 12 bases spanning the gap. The CDR3 sequence is 14 residues long. Written as DNA, the CDR3 is TGTGCCACCAGTGCGGCAGGGGTAGACTATGGCTACACCTTC. This sequence encodes CATSAAGVDYGYTF.